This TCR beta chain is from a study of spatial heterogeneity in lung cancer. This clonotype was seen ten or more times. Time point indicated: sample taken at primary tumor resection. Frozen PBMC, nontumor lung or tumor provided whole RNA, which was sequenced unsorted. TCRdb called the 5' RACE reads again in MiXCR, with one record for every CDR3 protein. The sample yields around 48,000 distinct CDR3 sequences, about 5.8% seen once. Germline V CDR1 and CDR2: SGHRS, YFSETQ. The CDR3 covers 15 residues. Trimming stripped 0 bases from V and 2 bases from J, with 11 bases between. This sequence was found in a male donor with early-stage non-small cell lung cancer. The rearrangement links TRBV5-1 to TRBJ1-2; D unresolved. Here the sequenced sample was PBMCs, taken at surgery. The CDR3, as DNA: TGCGCCAGCAGCTTGGGGGCAGCTCCAAACTATGGCTACACCTTC. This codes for CASSLGAAPNYGYTF.